Listed here is a single T cell receptor beta chain. The target antigen is unknown. Germline is not matched at one junction end, which may reflect a read error. This sample is drawn from a study of blood T cells in healthy people across ages. Points from the study as a whole: More naive CD4+ cells and higher diversity were found in long-lived than in aged donors. The recorded TCR beta diversity per million T cells decreased in a roughly linear manner with age.

Germline values: CDR1 SNHLY, CDR2 FYNNEI. The CDR3 has 18 amino acids. With a J-beta primer mix and a sample-barcoded 5' primer, a second PCR ran about 7 to 11 cycles. Every cDNA molecule bore a tag from a template-switch adaptor containing 12 random nucleotides. TCRdb itself ran the 5' RACE reads through MiXCR, one entry per CDR3 protein. The top ten clones hold 10% to 15% of a sample with 650,000 to 1,000,000 distinct CDR3 sequences, under 40% of them seen once. This TCR came from a young man in good health. The sample comprised blood. The genes are TRBV2 and TRBJ1-1; possibly TRBD1 for D (6 bases). CDR3 residues: CASSEDYIIERGDTEAFF. For the CDR3, the DNA is TGTGCCAGCAGTGAAGATTACATAATCGAACGAGGGGACACTGAGGCTTTCTTT.